The clone carrying this T cell receptor (beta chain) has just a few counts. The data are from a study of Ad26.COV2.S vaccination and SARS-CoV-2 variants. About the research overall: Donor was in the COV1001 Ad26.COV2.S trial arm.

Assay: immunoSEQ multiplex PCR; the TCRdb copy retains only in-frame clones and omits some. The repertoire holds fewer than 400,000 clones, with around 85% as singletons. Stated treatment: roughly 20 received Ad26.COV2.S at low or high dose, single or two shots; five or six received placebo; per-sample allocation not given. Samples came from day 63 after the first vaccine or placebo injection. An adult donor aged 18-55 years was enrolled in Boston. Ad26.COV2.S expressed prefusion-stabilized spike from the original Wuhan strain. This receptor was identified in a person between 18 and 60 years old who received the Ad26.COV2.S COVID-19 vaccine or a placebo. The source was peripheral blood, collected in a trial of Ad26.COV2.S vaccine versus placebo.

In DNA form, the CDR3 reads TGTGCCAGCAGTGAAAAGGGACTAGCGGGGGTCGGGGGCCAAGAGACCCAGTACTTC. Amino acid sequence: CASSEKGLAGVGGQETQYF. V and J are TRBV6-1 and TRBJ2-5; 14 bases map to TRBD2. Per the germline V gene, CDR1 is MNHNS and CDR2 is SASEGT. There are 19 residues in the CDR3. V was clipped by 2 bases and J by 1 base; unmatched bases: 9.